Here is one TCR beta chain with its context. The entry originates in a study of CD4 and CD8 cells across lung adenocarcinoma regions. Donors had localized lung adenocarcinoma, a non-small cell lung cancer. TCRdb passed the PCR reads through MiXCR, listing each CDR3 protein once. Of more than 15,000 distinct CDR3 sequences listed, more than 45% were seen once; the top ten hold roughly 19%. J was trimmed by 6 bases and V by 5 bases; bases with no gene match: 8. Germline V lookup: CDR1 DFQATT, CDR2 SNEGSKA (reference sequence). There are 15 residues in the CDR3. The chain links TRBV20-1 to TRBJ2-1; 12 bases line up with TRBD2. This sequence was found in a male donor with lung adenocarcinoma. The CD4 and CD8 labels of this study may be unreliable. Material for sequencing was CD4+ T cells from the margin of a lung tumor. The CDR3 coding sequence is TGCAGTGCTTCGACTAGCGGGAGAGGACCCAATGAGCAGTTCTTC. Amino acids: CSASTSGRGPNEQFF.